The present T cell receptor (beta chain) was sequenced within a study of blood T cell repertoires in COVID-19. On the study more broadly: The analysed material was cDNA or gDNA that came from T cells, B-cell-depleted T cells, or PBMCs.

The CDR3 extends over 15 amino acids. Germline V gene lookup returns CDR1 LNHDA and CDR2 SQIVND (reference sequence). V was shortened by 5 bases and J by 4 bases, with 14 bases between the two germline ends. Sequenced by immunoSEQ multiplex PCR; TCRdb stores in-frame clones only, minus some. The table shows about 180,000 clones, with 84% occurring only once. This sequence originates from a human donor in a cohort sampled during active COVID-19. The rearrangement joins TRBV19 to TRBJ2-2; TRBD2 is a possible D gene (7 bases). Source material: peripheral blood. CDR3 bases: TGTGCCAGTAGTGAGGGGGGGCGGCCCACCGGGGAGCTGTTTTTT. Translating gives CASSEGGRPTGELFF.